Many counts were recorded for the clone carrying this TCR beta chain. Antigen: not known. The data originate from a study of T cells after yellow fever vaccination. Findings and limits, study-wide: A secondary response was less intense yet reached its peak sooner, at day 5 versus 15.

It was through 5'RACE template switching that TCR cDNA was made, with a universal primer site and UMIs added. TCRdb reprocessed the 5' RACE reads via MiXCR and lists one record per CDR3 protein. The sample lists tens of thousands of distinct CDR3 sequences, approximately 7.4% seen once, with 30% to 45% in the top ten. The germline V gene encodes CDR1 SQVTM and CDR2 ANQGSEA. Trimming removed 6 bases at V and 5 bases at J, with 16 bases between. CDR3 size: 13 residues. The sample consisted of CD8+ T cells sorted from PBMCs, taken 15 days after the yellow fever booster vaccination. The chain joins TRBV29-1 to TRBJ2-5, with D possibly being TRBD1 or TRBD2 (5 bases each). The receptor was isolated from a man younger than 45 who received the YFV17D yellow fever vaccine. The CDR3 here is CSVGEGSWETQYF. The CDR3 nucleotides read TGCAGCGTGGGGGAAGGTAGCTGGGAGACCCAGTACTTC.